The sequence of this T cell receptor beta chain was determined in a study of T-cell memory formation after mild COVID-19. A few counts support this clonotype. Its antigen is as yet unknown. The CDR3 is made up of 12 amino acids. CDR1 is MNHEY and CDR2 is SVGAGI in the germline V gene. Deletions cut 11 bases from V and 3 bases from J, with 14 bases between. General study results and limits: Of the contracting clones, CD4+ ones lay mainly in CM and EM, and CD8+ ones in EMRA. A subset of responding clones appeared in pre-infection memory, suggesting cross-reactive memory joined.

From the 5' RACE reads, TCRdb called clonotypes with MiXCR, one entry per CDR3 protein. The sample has over 120,000 distinct CDR3 sequences, over 6% seen once. The V gene is TRBV6-5, the J gene TRBJ2-7; D possibly uses TRBD1 or TRBD2 (5 bases each). The TCR comes from an adult woman who had mild COVID-19 (a few samples of this study predate the infection). Cell type and time point are not known. Sequenced material: PBMCs or a T cell subset sorted from them (not recorded which). CDR3 amino acids: CAATGTYYEQYF. The DNA for the CDR3 is TGTGCCGCTACCGGGACCTACTACGAGCAGTACTTC.